This TCR beta chain was found in a study of blood T cells in healthy people across ages. Donors were healthy Caucasian individuals from Russia aged about 6 to 100. Roughly 10 milliliters was the volume of peripheral blood drawn from each donor. Next came a second PCR, run for about 6 to 12 cycles, which used a sample-barcoded 5' primer along with a J-beta primer mix. Via MiXCR, TCRdb re-called the 5' RACE reads, giving one row per CDR3 protein. The table lists roughly 680,000 distinct CDR3 sequences, over 40% of them singletons. This CDR3 comprises 15 residues. The V gene lost 0 bases and the J gene lost 6 bases, with 14 bases spanning the gap. The germline CDR1 and CDR2 sequences are LNHNV and YYDKDF (reference sequence). This clonotype was counted many times.

This sequence originates from a woman aged 80 or over in good health. Sequencing was carried out using blood. V gene TRBV15 combines with J gene TRBJ1-1; a possible D gene is TRBD1 (6 bases). The DNA for the CDR3 is TGTGCCACCAGCAGAGAGGGGACATTGAGGGCTGAAGCTTTCTTT. Protein product: CATSREGTLRAEAFF.